The 24 T cell receptor beta chains given below trace back to one sample, sequenced in a study of blood T cells in healthy people across ages. Next came a second PCR, run for about 7 to 12 cycles, which used a sample-barcoded 5' primer along with a J-beta primer mix. TCRdb re-analysed the 5' RACE reads in MiXCR, keeping a single row per CDR3 protein. Of about 580,000 distinct CDR3 sequences listed, about 45% are singletons. The sequenced sample was blood. The receptors come from an elderly man in good health.

This chain links TRBV24-1 with TRBJ1-2; D remains unclear. The CDR3 is made up of 13 amino acids. Trimming removed 5 bases from V and 4 bases from J, with 10 bases in between. In germline, CDR1 is KGHDR, CDR2 SFDVKD. This chain's CDR3 is CATSAGRAYGYTF. The CDR3 DNA sequence: TGTGCCACCAGTGCAGGCAGAGCCTATGGCTACACCTTC.

This clonotype has ten or more counts. The chain is built from TRBV7-9 and TRBJ2-3; unclear D gene. The CDR3 runs 12 residues. With 3 bases removed from V and 9 bases from J, the gap between germline ends came to 10 bases. Germline V lookup: CDR1 SEHNR, CDR2 FQNEAQ (reference sequence). This CDR3 is CASSLYSGTQYF. The CDR3 coding sequence is TGTGCCAGCAGCTTGTACTCCGGAACGCAGTATTTT.

This clonotype was seen a few times. This chain uses TRBV5-1 with TRBJ1-4, with a possible D match to TRBD1 (5 bases). This CDR3 has 13 residues. Germline CDR1 and CDR2: SGHRS and YFSETQ. V was trimmed by 6 bases and J by 7 bases, leaving 13 bases between them. CDR3 residues: CASTRVKGEKLFF. For the CDR3, the DNA is TGCGCCAGCACCAGGGTAAAAGGTGAAAAACTGTTTTTT.

This clonotype has just a few counts. The chain recombines TRBV12-3 or TRBV12-4 with TRBJ2-5; tentatively, D is TRBD1 or TRBD2 (5 bases each). This CDR3 is 11 amino acids long. Trimming removed 3 bases from V and 13 bases from J, with 12 bases in between. CDR3 coding DNA: TGTGCCAGCAGTTTGGGGGTCTACCCGTACTTC. Protein: CASSLGVYPYF.

This clonotype appeared once. The genes are TRBV3-1 and TRBJ1-4, with D possibly matching TRBD1 (5 bases). Germline V gene data show CDR1 as LGHDT and CDR2 as YNNKEL (reference sequence). Trimming stripped 3 bases from V and 5 bases from J, with 22 bases between. This CDR3 has 18 residues. CDR3 protein: CASSQWSNRGGQNEKLFF. The CDR3 DNA reads TGTGCCAGCAGCCAGTGGTCCAACCGGGGGGGTCAAAATGAAAAACTGTTTTTT.

This clonotype was found many times. The chain carries TRBV6-6 and TRBJ1-2; D possibly corresponds to TRBD1 (5 bases). Germline V lookup: CDR1 MNHNY, CDR2 SVGAGI (reference sequence). The V end was cut by 6 bases, the J end by 6 bases, with 20 bases between. The CDR3 is made up of 15 amino acids. The CDR3 reads CASSTASRAMHGYTF. CDR3 bases: TGTGCCAGCAGCACCGCATCCAGGGCTATGCATGGCTACACCTTC.

V usage is TRBV20-1 and J usage is TRBJ2-7; 11 bases map to TRBD1. Unmatched junction bases numbered 6, after V lost 4 bases and J lost 4 bases. This CDR3 has 14 amino acids. Germline values: CDR1 DFQATT, CDR2 SNEGSKA (reference sequence). Here the CDR3 DNA reads TGCAGTGCTACCGGACAGGGGGCGGAGTACGAGCAGTACTTC. Translation: CSATGQGAEYEQYF.

The chain is built from TRBV12-3 or TRBV12-4 and TRBJ2-1; TRBD2 matches at 13 bases. The CDR3 spans 17 residues. V lost 6 bases and J lost 10; bases outside the gene matches: 15. The CDR3 nucleotides are TGTGCCAGCAGCTCTGGGACTAGCGGGGAAGGGAGGAAAGAGCAGTTCTTC. Its translation is CASSSGTSGEGRKEQFF.

CDR3 sequence reads: CASSPNPTGLAADTQYF. The CDR3 DNA reads as TGCGCCAGCAGCCCTAACCCAACGGGACTAGCGGCAGATACGCAGTATTTT. The rearrangement joins TRBV5-1 to TRBJ2-3; TRBD2 matches at 11 bases. V lost 4 bases to trimming and J lost 4 bases; unmatched junction nucleotides: 11. CDR1 SGHRS and CDR2 YFSETQ come from the germline V gene. CDR3 size: 17 residues.

This rearrangement joins TRBV20-1 to TRBJ2-7, with a weak D call TRBD2 (6 bases). This CDR3 is 14 amino acids long. Trimming took off 0 bases at V and 5 bases at J, with 14 bases between the two ends. The germline V gene has CDR1 DFQATT and CDR2 SNEGSKA (reference sequence). In DNA, the CDR3 is TGCAGTGCTAGAGAGGGTGTTGGAGGGGACGAGCAGTACTTC. It yields the protein CSAREGVGGDEQYF.

This clonotype was recorded at least ten times. The chain employs TRBV7-8 and TRBJ1-2, with TRBD1 matching 10 bases. This CDR3 has 15 residues. Germline lookup yields CDR1 SGHVS and CDR2 FQNEAQ. V was clipped by 4 bases and J by 4 bases; unmatched bases: 6. The CDR3 region has the DNA TGTGCCAGCAGCTCGGGGACAGGGGCCCGCTATGGCTACACCTTC. Encoded protein: CASSSGTGARYGYTF.

Regarding this clonotype: The junction departs from germline at one end; a sequencing error may be responsible. The rearrangement uses TRBV10-3 and TRBJ2-3; D assignment may be TRBD1 or TRBD2 (5 bases each). This CDR3 contains 15 residues. The V gene's germline CDR1 is ENHRY and CDR2 SYGVKD. The CDR3 bases are TGTGCCATCAGTGAGTCGCTTGTCTTGGGGGATACGCGGTATTTT. It is translated as CAISESLVLGDTRYF.

The sample holds many counts of this clonotype. This rearrangement joins TRBV7-9 to TRBJ2-3; 9 bases match TRBD2. The germline V gene has CDR1 SEHNR and CDR2 FQNEAQ (reference sequence). The CDR3 extends over 16 amino acids. V shed 3 bases, J shed 0 bases, and the junction held 4 bases outside the gene matches. The CDR3 region has the DNA TGTGCCAGCAGCTTTAGACTAGCGGACAGCACAGATACGCAGTATTTT. Its protein product is CASSFRLADSTDTQYF.

This clonotype occurred a few times. This chain links TRBV7-9 with TRBJ2-1; 8 nucleotides match TRBD2. CDR3 length: 14 amino acids. V lost 8 bases and J lost 2; bases outside the gene matches: 5. The germline V gene has CDR1 SEHNR and CDR2 FQNEAQ (reference sequence). Here the CDR3 DNA reads TGTGCCAGCGGACGGGGGGGCACCTACAATGAGCAGTTCTTC. It is translated as CASGRGGTYNEQFF.

V is TRBV4-2 and J is TRBJ2-3; the D gene could be TRBD1 or TRBD2 (6 bases each). The V and J ends lost 3 bases and 5 bases respectively, with 15 bases between them. From germline, CDR1 is LGHNA and CDR2 YNFKEQ. There are 15 residues in the CDR3. CDR3 DNA sequence: TGTGCCAGCAGCCACCGAGGGGGGTCAGGAGATACGCAGTATTTT. Translation gives CASSHRGGSGDTQYF.

This clonotype has a count of ten or more. The V gene is TRBV7-9, the J gene TRBJ1-6; 9 nucleotides agree with TRBD1. CDR3 length: 18 amino acids. J was trimmed by 3 bases and V by 4 bases; bases with no gene match: 10. Germline V gene lookup returns CDR1 SEHNR and CDR2 FQNEAQ (reference sequence). The CDR3 loop is CASSSQQGQGGYNSPLHF. The CDR3 bases are TGTGCCAGCAGCTCGCAGCAGGGACAGGGAGGCTATAATTCACCCCTCCACTTT.

As concerns this clonotype: Since a much larger clone is just one base distant, this may be a read error. The J gene is TRBJ2-3, the V gene TRBV29-1; possible D gene TRBD2, 6 bases. This CDR3 has 13 residues. Germline-derived CDR1 and CDR2 are SQVTM and ANQGSEA. The CDR3 sequence: CGVEIGGGDTQYF. CDR3 nucleotides: TGCGGCGTTGAAATCGGGGGAGGAGATACGCAGTATTTT.

This clonotype was counted many times. The gene calls are TRBV6-6 and TRBJ2-5; TRBD2 might be the D (7 bases). The CDR3 is 14 residues long. Germline loops: CDR1 MNHNY, CDR2 SVGAGI (reference sequence). Deletions cut 10 bases from V and 4 bases from J, with 19 bases between. Written as DNA, the CDR3 is TGTGCCACAGCGGATCGGGGGGCTGGAGAGACCCAGTACTTC. Amino acids: CATADRGAGETQYF.

This clonotype was detected a few times. The V and J genes are TRBV4-3 and TRBJ1-5; tentatively, D is TRBD1 (5 bases). Germline lookup yields CDR1 LGHNA and CDR2 YSLEER. V shed 0 bases and J shed 6 bases, with 15 bases lying between them. The CDR3 consists of 16 residues. The CDR3 bases are TGCGCCAGCAGCCAAGATTTAGGGCAGGGTATTCAGCCCCAGCATTTT. It specifies CASSQDLGQGIQPQHF.

The genes are TRBV20-1 and TRBJ1-6, with 7 bases that match TRBD1. Trimming cost V 0 bases and J 0 bases; bases outside gene matches: 5. CDR1 DFQATT and CDR2 SNEGSKA come from the germline V gene (reference sequence). The CDR3 length is 17 residues. The CDR3 nucleotides read TGCAGTGCTAGAGAGACAGGGACGAGCTCCTATAATTCACCCCTCCACTTT. Amino acids: CSARETGTSSYNSPLHF.

The V and J genes are TRBV10-3 and TRBJ1-2; TRBD1 aligns across 8 bases. Germline CDR1 and CDR2: ENHRY and SYGVKD. The CDR3 has 14 residues. V shed 3 bases and J 7 bases; nucleotides not matched to a gene: 7. CDR3 in amino acids: CAISDSRTGSGYTF. In DNA form, the CDR3 reads TGTGCCATCAGTGACTCCCGGACAGGGAGTGGCTACACCTTC.

A few counts support this clonotype. V gene TRBV5-1 combines with J gene TRBJ2-1; TRBD1 aligns across 9 bases. V trimming: 4 bases; J trimming: 3 bases; junction bases outside the gene matches: 5. The germline V gene encodes CDR1 SGHRS and CDR2 YFSETQ. The CDR3 spans 15 residues. CDR3 DNA: TGCGCCAGCAGCCCCGGGACAGGGCACTACAATGAGCAGTTCTTC. This codes for CASSPGTGHYNEQFF.

This clonotype was seen a handful of times. The chain recombines TRBV28 with TRBJ1-5; weak D call: TRBD1 (5 bases). Germline V gene lookup returns CDR1 MDHEN and CDR2 SYDVKM. The CDR3 consists of 15 residues. Trimming cost V 10 bases and J 1 base, with 17 bases left between them. The CDR3 reads CAIGEWGESNQPQHF. CDR3 bases: TGTGCCATCGGAGAATGGGGCGAAAGCAATCAGCCCCAGCATTTT.

This chain joins TRBV7-9 and TRBJ1-2; 7 positions agree with TRBD1. The CDR3 covers 15 residues. V lost 1 base and J lost 4; bases outside the gene matches: 6. Germline V CDR1 and CDR2: SEHNR, FQNEAQ (reference sequence). CDR3 DNA: TGTGCCAGCAGCTTAGAGGGACAGCCGACCTATGGCTACACCTTC. It codes for CASSLEGQPTYGYTF.